This T cell receptor (beta chain) is drawn from a study of CD8 T cells in ankylosing spondylitis. Study-level results: Matched ankylosing spondylitis synovial fluid reportedly showed significant enrichment of disease-linked clones. Past studies reported some motif variants in reactive arthritis synovial fluid and blood. Characteristic of ankylosing spondylitis blood, it appeared, was a TCR beta motif comprising about eight highly homologous variants.

In this sample, this clonotype turned up many times. Its antigen is not known. The CDR3 loop spans 15 amino acids. Per germline, CDR1 DFQATT and CDR2 SNEGSKA (reference sequence). V lost 6 bases, J lost 7 bases, and 16 bases stayed unmatched. 5'-RACE, quantitative and with molecular barcodes, yielded the TCR beta libraries. TCRdb independently ran MiXCR on the 5' RACE reads; one entry per CDR3 protein. The sample yields approximately 130,000 distinct CDR3 sequences, approximately 10% seen once. The rearrangement joins TRBV20-1 to TRBJ2-3, with TRBD1 identical over 7 bases. The specimen was blood, either unsorted or a sorted T cell fraction (not recorded which). The sequence was obtained from a male donor with ankylosing spondylitis or in good health (not recorded which). The CDR3 nucleotides read TGCAGTGCCCAAGGGGACAGTCGGTTCGTATATACGCAGTATTTT. The encoded protein is CSAQGDSRFVYTQYF.